The 21 T cell receptor beta chains given below trace back to one sample, sequenced in a study of blood T cell repertoires in COVID-19. The repertoire was sequenced with immunoSEQ multiplex PCR; TCRdb's copy has only in-frame clones and lacks some. The sample includes more than 75,000 clones, 70% to 90% of them seen just once. The specimen was peripheral blood. These receptors were collected from a woman in her 70s with acute or convalescent COVID-19.

The rearrangement uses TRBV5-8 and TRBJ2-5, with D tentatively TRBD1 (6 bases). V was trimmed by 7 bases and J by 1 base, leaving 20 bases between them. Looked up from germline, CDR1 is SGHTS and CDR2 is YDEGEE. There are 16 residues in the CDR3. This CDR3 reads CASLSGDGITQETQYF. The CDR3 nucleotides are TGTGCCAGCCTCTCAGGGGATGGGATCACCCAAGAGACCCAGTACTTC.

The chain recombines TRBV12-5 with TRBJ2-7, with no clear D. Per the germline V gene, CDR1 is LGHNT and CDR2 is FRNRAP. The CDR3 contains 13 residues. CDR3 in DNA: TGTGCTAGTGGTTTGGCCCGTTGGAGTCGGGTGCGGGTC. Residues: CASGLARWSRVRV.

This chain connects TRBV2 to TRBJ1-3, with D unclear. Trimming pared 5 bases from V and 0 bases from J, leaving 14 bases between. CDR1 is SNHLY, CDR2 FYNNEI, per germline. The CDR3 covers 16 residues. Here the CDR3 reads CASSIRGTDSGNTIYF. The CDR3 DNA reads TGTGCCAGCAGTATTCGGGGTACAGACTCTGGAAACACCATATATTTT.

The chain couples TRBV20-1 to TRBJ1-5; 10 bases map to TRBD1. The V and J ends lost 3 bases and 8 bases, in that order; junction bases with no gene match: 7. The CDR3 totals 14 residues. Germline V gene data show CDR1 as DFQATT and CDR2 as SNEGSKA (reference sequence). CDR3 amino acids: CSASSPDRGEPQHF. CDR3 DNA: TGCAGTGCTAGTTCCCCGGACAGGGGGGAGCCCCAGCATTTT.

The genes are TRBV10-1 and TRBJ1-1, with 8 nucleotides matching TRBD1. The CDR3 length is 17 residues. V gave up 4 bases and J gave up 6 bases; unmatched junction bases: 16. The V gene's germline CDR1 is WNHNN and CDR2 SYGVQD (reference sequence). DNA of the CDR3: TGCGCCAGCAGTGTCGACGGGACAGGTGGTTTGTTGGCTGAAGCTTTCTTT. Its protein is CASSVDGTGGLLAEAFF.

The gene calls are TRBV3-1 (or the pseudogene TRBV3-2) and TRBJ1-3; D not resolved. Germline V gives CDR1 LGHDT, CDR2 YNNKEL (reference sequence). V was trimmed by 1 base and J by 4 bases, leaving 14 bases between them. The CDR3 is 16 amino acids. The CDR3 bases are TGTGCCAGCAGCCAAGTTGTCGCCTGGGCCGGAAACACCATATATTTT. Its translation: CASSQVVAWAGNTIYF.

This chain uses TRBV6-2 or TRBV6-3 with TRBJ1-6, with D unresolved. The germline V gene encodes CDR1 MNHEY and CDR2 SVGEGT. V was clipped by 2 bases and J by 7 bases, with 6 bases between them. The CDR3 loop spans 13 amino acids. CDR3 loop: CASSYPLNSPLHF. The CDR3 nucleotides are TGTGCCAGCAGTTACCCTCTGAATTCACCCCTCCACTTT.

The V gene is TRBV24-1, the J gene TRBJ1-5; TRBD1 aligns across 12 bases. With V trimmed by 8 bases and J by 4 bases, 17 bases remained unmatched. This CDR3 comprises 19 residues. Germline assignment: CDR1 KGHDR and CDR2 SFDVKD. The CDR3 protein is CATTFYGTGGTRRNQPQHF. The CDR3 DNA is TGTGCCACCACGTTTTATGGGACAGGGGGCACCCGAAGGAATCAGCCCCAGCATTTT.

V and J are TRBV7-9 and TRBJ2-2; 9 bases line up with TRBD2. The CDR3 is 16 residues long. The V and J ends lost 5 bases and 2 bases, in that order; junction bases with no gene match: 6. Germline V gene lookup returns CDR1 SEHNR and CDR2 FQNEAQ (reference sequence). The CDR3 bases are TGTGCCAGCAGCCCAACTAGCGGGCGCAACACCGGGGAGCTGTTTTTT. Translating it yields CASSPTSGRNTGELFF.

The gene calls are TRBV19 and TRBJ2-1, with 8 bases matching TRBD1. Germline CDR1 and CDR2: LNHDA and SQIVND (reference sequence). J was trimmed by 0 bases and V by 3 bases; bases with no gene match: 1. The CDR3 loop spans 15 amino acids. CDR3 residues: CASSITGGSYNEQFF. CDR3 bases: TGTGCCAGTAGTATCACAGGGGGCTCCTACAATGAGCAGTTCTTC.

V usage is TRBV7-9 and J usage is TRBJ2-7, with a possible D match to TRBD2 (5 bases). The V gene's germline CDR1 is SEHNR and CDR2 FQNEAQ (reference sequence). The CDR3 totals 13 residues. Trimming pared 0 bases from V and 3 bases from J, leaving 6 bases between. The CDR3 sequence: CASSLAGDYEQYV. In nucleotides, the CDR3 is TGTGCCAGCAGCTTAGCCGGGGACTACGAGCAGTACGTC.

The chain employs TRBV24-1 and TRBJ2-2, with a tentative D call TRBD2 (6 bases). Per germline, CDR1 KGHDR and CDR2 SFDVKD. The V end lost 5 bases, the J end lost 3 bases, and 9 bases lay between the germline ends. The CDR3 is 14 residues long. The CDR3 reads CATSGEAYTGELFF. The CDR3 DNA follows: TGTGCCACCAGTGGGGAGGCCTACACCGGGGAGCTGTTTTTT.

V usage is TRBV3-1 (or the pseudogene TRBV3-2) and J usage is TRBJ1-1, with D perhaps TRBD1 (6 bases). CDR3 size: 14 residues. Germline CDR1 is LGHDT and CDR2 is YNNKEL (reference sequence). V gave up 2 bases and J gave up 4 bases, with 11 bases separating them. The CDR3 is CASSQNRESTEAFF. The CDR3 DNA reads as TGTGCCAGCAGCCAAAACAGGGAGAGCACTGAAGCTTTCTTT.

This chain joins TRBV18 and TRBJ1-1, with TRBD1 as a possible D gene (5 bases). CDR1 is KGHSH and CDR2 is LQKENI in the germline V gene. This CDR3 is 13 amino acids long. V lost 2 bases and J 5 bases, leaving 9 bases between the germline ends. CDR3 bases: TGTGCCAGCTCACCAGGGGAGGGGACTGAAGCTTTCTTT. Translated, it gives CASSPGEGTEAFF.

The V and J genes are TRBV5-4 and TRBJ2-3, with 11 bases fitting TRBD2. The CDR3 has 15 residues. Germline V lookup: CDR1 SGHNT, CDR2 YYREEE (reference sequence). J was trimmed by 4 bases and V by 4 bases; bases with no gene match: 5. Here the CDR3 DNA reads TGTGCCAGCAGCCCAGCTAGCGGGGGGTCAGATACGCAGTATTTT. Its protein is CASSPASGGSDTQYF. Looking up the rest from reference TRBV5-4 and TRBJ2-3 gives the full variable domain: ETGVTQSPTHLIKTRGQQVTLRCSSQSGHNTVSWYQQALGQGPQFIFQYYREEENGRGNFPPRFSGLQFPNYSSELNVNALELDDSALYLCASSPASGGSDTQYFGPGTRLTVL.

In nucleotides, the CDR3 is TGTGCCAGCAGTTCTCAAACAGGTTCGGAGACCCAGTACTTC. This gives the protein CASSSQTGSETQYF. V gene TRBV7-7 combines with J gene TRBJ2-5; D possibly corresponds to TRBD1 (5 bases). V lost 6 bases to trimming and J lost 5 bases, with 16 bases between them. CDR3 length: 14 amino acids. Germline CDR1 and CDR2: SSHAT and FNYEAQ (reference sequence).

The chain uses TRBV6-1 and TRBJ2-5, with TRBD1 identical over 9 bases. V lost 2 bases to trimming and J lost 5 bases; unmatched junction nucleotides: 3. The CDR3 is 14 amino acids. Germline CDR1 is MNHNS and CDR2 is SASEGT. The CDR3 DNA sequence: TGTGCCAGCAGTGAAACAGGGGGCCTTGAGACCCAGTACTTC. Amino acids: CASSETGGLETQYF.

The rearrangement links TRBV6-2 or TRBV6-3 to TRBJ2-1; D remains unclear. The CDR3 has 15 amino acids. CDR1 MNHEY and CDR2 SVGEGT come from the germline V gene. The V end lost 5 bases, the J end lost 4 bases, and 15 bases lay between the germline ends. The CDR3 spells CASSPGPDIYNEQFF. CDR3 coding DNA: TGTGCCAGCAGTCCCGGCCCCGACATTTACAATGAGCAGTTCTTC.

The chain recombines TRBV5-1 with TRBJ2-2; 8 nucleotides line up with TRBD1. V was clipped by 4 bases and J by 0 bases; unmatched bases: 2. The CDR3 totals 15 residues. In germline, CDR1 is SGHRS, CDR2 YFSETQ. The CDR3 DNA reads as TGCGCCAGCAGCACGGGACAGGCGAACACCGGGGAGCTGTTTTTT. This translates into CASSTGQANTGELFF.

V and J are TRBV28 and TRBJ1-2; no definite D call. V was trimmed by 7 bases and J by 7 bases, leaving 16 bases between them. This CDR3 is built from 13 residues. Germline V lookup: CDR1 MDHEN, CDR2 SYDVKM. The CDR3 nucleotides read TGTGCCAGCACCGCTACCCGGCTAGGTGGCTACACCTTC. It yields the protein CASTATRLGGYTF.

The genes are TRBV5-8 and TRBJ1-5; D gene ambiguous. Germline lookup yields CDR1 SGHTS and CDR2 YDEGEE. Trimming stripped 0 bases from V and 4 bases from J, with 2 bases between. The CDR3 is 12 amino acids. The CDR3 DNA is TGTGCCAGCAGCTTGGCGAATCAGCCCCAGCATTTT. Residues: CASSLANQPQHF.